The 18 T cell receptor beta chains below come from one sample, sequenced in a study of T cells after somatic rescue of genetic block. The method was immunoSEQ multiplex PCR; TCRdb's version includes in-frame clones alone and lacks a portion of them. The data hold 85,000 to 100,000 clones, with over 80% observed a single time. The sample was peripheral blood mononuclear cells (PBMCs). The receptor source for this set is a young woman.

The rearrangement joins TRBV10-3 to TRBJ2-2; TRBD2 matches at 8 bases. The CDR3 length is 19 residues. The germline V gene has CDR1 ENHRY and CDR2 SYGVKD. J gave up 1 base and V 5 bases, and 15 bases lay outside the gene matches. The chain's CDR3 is CAISPTLTSAVRNTGELFF. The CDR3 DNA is TGTGCCATCAGTCCAACGCTGACTAGCGCGGTGCGGAACACCGGGGAGCTGTTTTTT.

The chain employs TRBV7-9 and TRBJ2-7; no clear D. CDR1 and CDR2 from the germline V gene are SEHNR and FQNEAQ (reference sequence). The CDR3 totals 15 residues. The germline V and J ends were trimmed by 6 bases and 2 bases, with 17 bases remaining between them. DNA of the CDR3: TGTGCCAGCAGTAATCAAAGGCAGCTACCCTACGAGCAGTACTTC. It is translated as CASSNQRQLPYEQYF.

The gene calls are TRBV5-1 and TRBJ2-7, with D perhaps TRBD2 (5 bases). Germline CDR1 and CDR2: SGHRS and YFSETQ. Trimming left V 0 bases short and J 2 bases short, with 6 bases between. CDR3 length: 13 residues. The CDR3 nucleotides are TGCGCCAGCAGCTTGGACGGGGCCTACGAGCAGTACTTC. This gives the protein CASSLDGAYEQYF. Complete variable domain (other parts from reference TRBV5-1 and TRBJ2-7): KAGVTQTPRYLIKTRGQQVTLSCSPISGHRSVSWYQQTPGQGLQFLFEYFSETQRNKGNFPGRFSGRQFSNSRSEMNVSTLELGDSALYLCASSLDGAYEQYFGPGTRLTVT.

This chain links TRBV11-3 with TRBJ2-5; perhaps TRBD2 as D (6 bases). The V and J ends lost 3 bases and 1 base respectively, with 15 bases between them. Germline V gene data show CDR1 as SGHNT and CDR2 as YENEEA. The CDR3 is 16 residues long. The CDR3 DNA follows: TGTGCCAGCAGCTTTTCTTCTTGGGGGGTCCAAGAGACCCAGTACTTC. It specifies CASSFSSWGVQETQYF.

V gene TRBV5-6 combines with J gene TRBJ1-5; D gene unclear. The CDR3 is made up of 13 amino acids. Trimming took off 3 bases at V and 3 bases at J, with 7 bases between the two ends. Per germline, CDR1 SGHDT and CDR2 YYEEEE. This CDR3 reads CASSSGNNQPQHF. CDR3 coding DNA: TGTGCCAGCAGCTCCGGGAACAATCAGCCCCAGCATTTT. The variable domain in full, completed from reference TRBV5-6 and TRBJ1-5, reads DAGVTQSPTHLIKTRGQQVTLRCSPKSGHDTVSWYQQALGQGPQFIFQYYEEEERQRGNFPDRFSGHQFPNYSSELNVNALLLGDSALYLCASSSGNNQPQHFGDGTRLSIL.

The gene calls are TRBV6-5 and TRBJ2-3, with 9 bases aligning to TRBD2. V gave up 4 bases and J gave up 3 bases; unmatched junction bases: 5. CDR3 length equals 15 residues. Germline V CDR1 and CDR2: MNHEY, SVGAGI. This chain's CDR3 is CASSSAGGVTDTQYF. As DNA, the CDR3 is TGTGCCAGCAGTTCCGCGGGAGGGGTGACAGATACGCAGTATTTT.

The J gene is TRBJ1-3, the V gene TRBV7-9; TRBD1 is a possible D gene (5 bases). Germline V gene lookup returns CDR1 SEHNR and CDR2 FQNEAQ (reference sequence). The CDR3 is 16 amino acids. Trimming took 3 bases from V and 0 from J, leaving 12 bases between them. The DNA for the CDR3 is TGTGCCAGCAGCTTGTGGGACTCGCGCTCTGGAAACACCATATATTTT. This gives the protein CASSLWDSRSGNTIYF.

CDR3 protein: CASSLLGGRTEAFF. Here the CDR3 DNA reads TGTGCCAGCAGTTTATTGGGCGGAAGGACTGAAGCTTTCTTT. The chain combines TRBV28 with TRBJ1-1; D gene uncertain. Trimming shortened V by 1 base and J by 5 bases, and 11 bases separated the two germline ends. Germline V gives CDR1 MDHEN, CDR2 SYDVKM. The length of the CDR3 is 14 residues. The variable domain in full, with the rest retrieved from reference TRBV28 and TRBJ1-1, is DVKVTQSSRYLVKRTGEKVFLECVQDMDHENMFWYRQDPGLGLRLIYFSYDVKMKEKGDIPEGYSVSREKKERFSLILESASTNQTSMYLCASSLLGGRTEAFFGQGTRLTVV.

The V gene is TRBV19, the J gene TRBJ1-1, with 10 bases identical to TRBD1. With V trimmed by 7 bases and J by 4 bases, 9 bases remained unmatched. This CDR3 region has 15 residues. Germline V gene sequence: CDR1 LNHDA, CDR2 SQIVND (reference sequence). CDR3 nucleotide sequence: TGTGCCAGTACACCAGGGACAGGGGTTAGCACTGAAGCTTTCTTT. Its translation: CASTPGTGVSTEAFF.

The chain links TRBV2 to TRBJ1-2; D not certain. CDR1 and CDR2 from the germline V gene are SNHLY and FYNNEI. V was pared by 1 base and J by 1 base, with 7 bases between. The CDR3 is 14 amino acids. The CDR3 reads CASSEEWSNYGYTF. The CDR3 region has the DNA TGTGCCAGCAGTGAAGAGTGGAGTAACTATGGCTACACCTTC.

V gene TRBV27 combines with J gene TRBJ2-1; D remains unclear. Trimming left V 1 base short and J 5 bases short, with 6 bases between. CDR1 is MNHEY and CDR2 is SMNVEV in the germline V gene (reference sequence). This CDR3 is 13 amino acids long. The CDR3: CASSLWADNEQFF. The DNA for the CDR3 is TGTGCCAGCAGTTTATGGGCCGACAATGAGCAGTTCTTC.

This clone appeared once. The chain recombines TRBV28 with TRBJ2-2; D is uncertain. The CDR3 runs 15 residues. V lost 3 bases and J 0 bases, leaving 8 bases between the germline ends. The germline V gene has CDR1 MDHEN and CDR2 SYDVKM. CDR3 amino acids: CASSLSPANTGELFF. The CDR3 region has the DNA TGTGCCAGCAGTTTGTCGCCGGCGAACACCGGGGAGCTGTTTTTT.

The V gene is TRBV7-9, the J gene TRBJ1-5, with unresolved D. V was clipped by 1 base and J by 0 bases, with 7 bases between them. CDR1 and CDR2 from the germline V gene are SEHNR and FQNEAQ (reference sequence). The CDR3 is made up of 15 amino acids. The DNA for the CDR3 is TGTGCCAGCAGCTTAGGAGGGAATAGCAATCAGCCCCAGCATTTT. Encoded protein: CASSLGGNSNQPQHF.

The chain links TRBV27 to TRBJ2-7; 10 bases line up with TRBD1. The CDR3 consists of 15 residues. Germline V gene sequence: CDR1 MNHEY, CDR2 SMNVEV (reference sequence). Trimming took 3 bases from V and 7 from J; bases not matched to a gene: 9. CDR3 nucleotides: TGTGCCAGCAGTTTGTCGACAGGGGGCGCCGGGGAGCAGTACTTC. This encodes CASSLSTGGAGEQYF.

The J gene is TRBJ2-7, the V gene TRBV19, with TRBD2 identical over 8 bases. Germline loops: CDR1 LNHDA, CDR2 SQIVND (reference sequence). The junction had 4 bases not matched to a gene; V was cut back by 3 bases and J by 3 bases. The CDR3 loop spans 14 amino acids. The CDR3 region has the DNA TGTGCCAGTAGTATGCGGGGGGACATCTACGAGCAGTACTTC. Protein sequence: CASSMRGDIYEQYF. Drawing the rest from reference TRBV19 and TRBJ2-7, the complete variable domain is DGGITQSPKYLFRKEGQNVTLSCEQNLNHDAMYWYRQDPGQGLRLIYYSQIVNDFQKGDIAEGYSVSREKKESFPLTVTSAQKNPTAFYLCASSMRGDIYEQYFGPGTRLTVT.

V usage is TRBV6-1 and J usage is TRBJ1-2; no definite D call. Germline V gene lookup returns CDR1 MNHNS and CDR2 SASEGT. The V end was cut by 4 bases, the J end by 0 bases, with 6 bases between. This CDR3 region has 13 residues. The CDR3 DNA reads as TGTGCCAGCAGTGTGAAGTCTAACTATGGCTACACCTTC. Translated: CASSVKSNYGYTF.

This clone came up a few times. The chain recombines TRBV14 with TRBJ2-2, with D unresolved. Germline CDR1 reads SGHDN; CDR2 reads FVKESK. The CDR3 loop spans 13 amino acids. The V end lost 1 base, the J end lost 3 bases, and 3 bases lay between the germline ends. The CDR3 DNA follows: TGTGCCAGCAGCCAAGTGCACACCGGGGAGCTGTTTTTT. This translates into CASSQVHTGELFF.

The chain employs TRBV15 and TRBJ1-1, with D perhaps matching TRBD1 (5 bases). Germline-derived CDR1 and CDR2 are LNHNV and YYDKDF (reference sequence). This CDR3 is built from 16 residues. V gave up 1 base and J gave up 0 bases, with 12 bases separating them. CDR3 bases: TGTGCCACCAGCAGAGGAGGCGGGACCATGAACACTGAAGCTTTCTTT. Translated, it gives CATSRGGGTMNTEAFF.